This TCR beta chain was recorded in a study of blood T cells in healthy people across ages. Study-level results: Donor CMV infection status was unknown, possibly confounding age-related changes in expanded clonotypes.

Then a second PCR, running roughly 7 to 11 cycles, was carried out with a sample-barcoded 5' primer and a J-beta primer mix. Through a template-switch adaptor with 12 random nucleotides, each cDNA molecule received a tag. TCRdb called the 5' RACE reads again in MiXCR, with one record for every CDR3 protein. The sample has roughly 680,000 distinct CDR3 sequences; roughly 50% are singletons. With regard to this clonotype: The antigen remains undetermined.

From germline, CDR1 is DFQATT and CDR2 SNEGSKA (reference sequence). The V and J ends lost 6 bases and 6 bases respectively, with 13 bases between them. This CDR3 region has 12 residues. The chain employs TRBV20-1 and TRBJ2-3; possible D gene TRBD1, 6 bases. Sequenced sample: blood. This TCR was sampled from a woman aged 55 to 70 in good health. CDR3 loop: CSAGARLDTQYF. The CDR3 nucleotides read TGCAGTGCGGGGGCACGGCTGGATACGCAGTATTTT.